The entry that follows covers one TCR beta chain sequence. The antigen is unknown. Other DNA sequences from this sample encode an identical CDR3 as well. The sample is drawn from a study of shared clonotypes between healthy human individuals. About the research overall: A donor's plate count was three for CD4 naive and three for CD4 memory; CD8 naive had two and CD8 memory one.

The CDR3 is made up of 12 amino acids. Trimming removed 0 bases at V and 7 bases at J, with 7 bases between. Germline V gives CDR1 SGHDT, CDR2 YYEEEE. Assay: immunoSEQ multiplex PCR; the TCRdb copy retains only in-frame clones and omits some. The sample has approximately 2,000,000 clones, just under 95% seen once. CD8 cells classed as naive were CD45RO-negative and positively selected for CCR7, excluding terminally differentiated effector memory CD45RA+ cells. Within Nashville, Tennessee resided all donors, each a Caucasian adult. Study observations and caveats: Incomplete sequencing of sorted subsets was indicated by rarefaction despite large depth. The authors sampled blood alone, and tissue repertoires likely differ.

Sequences were obtained from naive CD8+ T cells from PBMCs. The clonotype was recovered from a man younger than 35 in good health. Some clones in this sample may be carry-over from other donors' samples. V and J are TRBV5-6 and TRBJ1-1; unclear D gene. In DNA form, the CDR3 reads TGTGCCAGCAGCTTGGAGGGCCGTGAAGCTTTCTTT. This codes for CASSLEGREAFF.